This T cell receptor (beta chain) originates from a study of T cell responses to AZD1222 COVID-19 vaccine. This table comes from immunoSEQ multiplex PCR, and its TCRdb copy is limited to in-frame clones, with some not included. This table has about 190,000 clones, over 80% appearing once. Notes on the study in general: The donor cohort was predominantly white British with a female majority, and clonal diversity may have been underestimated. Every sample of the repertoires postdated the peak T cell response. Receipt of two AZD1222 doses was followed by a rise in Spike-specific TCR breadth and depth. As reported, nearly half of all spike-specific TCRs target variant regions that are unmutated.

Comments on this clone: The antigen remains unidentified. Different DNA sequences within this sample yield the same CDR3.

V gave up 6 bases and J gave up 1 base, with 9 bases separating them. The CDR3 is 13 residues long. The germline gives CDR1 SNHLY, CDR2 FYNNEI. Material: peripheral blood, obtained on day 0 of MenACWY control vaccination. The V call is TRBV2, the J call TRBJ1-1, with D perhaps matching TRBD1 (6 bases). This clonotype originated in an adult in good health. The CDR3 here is CASSVQGNTEAFF. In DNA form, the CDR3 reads TGTGCCAGCAGCGTACAGGGGAACACTGAAGCTTTCTTT.